These T cell receptor beta chains were read from a single sample in a study of cytomegalovirus exposure and HLA in healthy donors. Data came from immunoSEQ multiplex PCR; TCRdb stores just in-frame clones and leaves some out. The data contain over 250,000 clones, around 86% of them singletons. Sequencing was carried out using PBMCs. These receptors were collected from a man aged 35-49 years in good health and CMV-seropositive. Both conserved end residues are part of each CDR3. The D gene is left open where the match is weak. Clone size is stated in some rows and not others, as once, few, many or a class when expanded.

V gene	CDR3 length	J gene	D gene	clone size	CDR3 DNA	CDR3 protein
TRBV30	13	TRBJ1-3	-	-	TGTGCCTGGAATCAGGGTGCTGGAAACACCATATATTTT	CAWNQGAGNTIYF
TRBV29-1	11	TRBJ1-2	-	once	TGCAGCGGCAGGAATAACTATGGCTACACCTTC	CSGRNNYGYTF
TRBV5-6	14	TRBJ1-1	-	few	TGTGCCAGCAGCTTGGGGTCCACAGACACTGAAGCTTTCTTT	CASSLGSTDTEAFF
TRBV9	16	TRBJ1-2	-	-	TGTGCCAGCAGCCCCGCCCAGGGAACGCAAAACTATGGCTACACCTTC	CASSPAQGTQNYGYTF
TRBV29-1	12	TRBJ1-2	TRBD1	-	TGCAGCGCTACACAGGGGGCTTCCGGCTACACCTTC	CSATQGASGYTF
TRBV10-2	14	TRBJ2-1	TRBD1	-	TGCGCCAGCAGGAGGACAGGGGGTGGAAATGAGCAGTTCTTC	CASRRTGGGNEQFF
TRBV10-1	16	TRBJ2-7	TRBD1	-	TGCGCCAGCAGTGAAGGGGGGGGACAGGGAATATACGAGCAGTACTTC	CASSEGGGQGIYEQYF
TRBV11-2	18	TRBJ2-3	TRBD2	-	TGTGCCAGCAGCTTAATAAAGGGGAAGCGGGAGGTCACAGATACGCAGTATTTT	CASSLIKGKREVTDTQYF
TRBV4-1	17	TRBJ2-2	TRBD2	-	TGCGCCAGCAGCCAAGGGAGGACTAGCGGGAATGCCGGGGAGCTGTTTTTT	CASSQGRTSGNAGELFF
TRBV28	13	TRBJ2-7	-	-	TGTGCCAGCAGTTTGGCAGGGAACCACGAGCAGTACTTC	CASSLAGNHEQYF
TRBV28	17	TRBJ2-3	TRBD2	-	TGTGCCAGCAGTCCGATTGCCAGACTAGCGGGCACAGATACGCAGTATTTT	CASSPIARLAGTDTQYF
TRBV27	16	TRBJ2-7	TRBD1	-	TGTGCCAGCAGTTTAGTCCGGGACAGGGATACCTACGAGCAGTACTTC	CASSLVRDRDTYEQYF
TRBV27	15	TRBJ1-5	TRBD1	-	TGTGCCAGCAGTTGGACAGGGGCACCGGGGCAGCCCCAGCATTTT	CASSWTGAPGQPQHF
TRBV30	15	TRBJ1-5	TRBD1	-	TGTGCCTGGAGTGTACAGACAGGGCGCAATCAGCCCCAGCATTTT	CAWSVQTGRNQPQHF
TRBV7-9	15	TRBJ2-1	-	few	TGTGCCAGCAGCCCGCGAGGGAGCAGCTACAATGAGCAGTTCTTC	CASSPRGSSYNEQFF
TRBV4-1	14	TRBJ2-5	TRBD2	-	TGCGCCAGCAGCCTCGGGGCGGGAGAGGAGACCCAGTACTTC	CASSLGAGEETQYF
TRBV28	16	TRBJ2-7	-	once	TGTGCCAGCAGTTTCCACAGGCGTTTGAAGACCTACGAGCAGTACTTC	CASSFHRRLKTYEQYF
TRBV2	15	TRBJ1-2	-	-	TGTGCCAGCAGTGAAGTCCCCCCCGCTAACTATGGCTACACCTTC	CASSEVPPANYGYTF
TRBV6-6	14	TRBJ2-5	-	-	TGTGCCAGCAATAAAGCTGCGTCGAAAGAGACCCAGTACTTC	CASNKAASKETQYF
TRBV11-2	15	TRBJ1-1	-	-	TGTGCCAGCAGCTTAATATCGTGGTCGGACACTGAAGCTTTCTTT	CASSLISWSDTEAFF
TRBV2	16	TRBJ2-3	-	-	TGTGCCAGCATCCAAAAGTTTTTGGGGGCCGCAGATACGCAGTATTTT	CASIQKFLGAADTQYF
TRBV5-1	14	TRBJ2-7	-	-	TGCGCCAGCAGCTCGCCGGGACTGCTAGAGGAGCAGTACTTC	CASSSPGLLEEQYF
TRBV27	13	TRBJ2-1	-	-	TGTGCCAGCAGTTTATCGTCGAGGAGGGCCCTGTTCTTC	CASSLSSRRALFF
TRBV7-3	14	TRBJ2-3	TRBD2	-	TGTGCCAGCAGCCGAGCGGGATGGTCAGATACGCAGTATTTT	CASSRAGWSDTQYF
TRBV27	16	TRBJ2-1	TRBD2	-	TGTGCCAGCAGTTTAGCGGGAGCGAGGTCCTACAATGAGCAGTTCTTC	CASSLAGARSYNEQFF
TRBV14	15	TRBJ1-1	TRBD1	-	TGTGCCAGCAGCCAAGGGCAGGGGGTGGGCACTGAAGCTTTCTTT	CASSQGQGVGTEAFF
TRBV27	13	TRBJ1-6	-	once	TGTGCCAGCAGTTCCAGGACATATTCACCCCTCCACTTT	CASSSRTYSPLHF
TRBV25-1	12	TRBJ1-2	-	once	TGTGCCAGCAGTGATTACAGCTATGGCTACACCTTC	CASSDYSYGYTF
TRBV10-3	15	TRBJ2-7	TRBD2	-	TGTGCCATCAGTGAGGTGGCGGGAGGCCCCTACGAGCAGTACTTC	CAISEVAGGPYEQYF
TRBV7-3	13	TRBJ2-5	-	-	TGTGCCAGCAGTCAATCGGGAGTAGAGACCCAGTACTTC	CASSQSGVETQYF
TRBV2	16	TRBJ1-2	TRBD1	-	TGTGCCAGCAGTGGCTTCCAAGGGACAGATAACTATGGCTACACCTTC	CASSGFQGTDNYGYTF
TRBV4-1	14	TRBJ1-4	-	-	TGCGCCAGCAGCCAAGATGGGCCCCAGGTAGAACTGTTTTTT	CASSQDGPQVELFF
TRBV27	17	TRBJ1-1	TRBD1	-	TGTGCCAGCAATATTCCCGGGACAGGGACGAAAGACACTGAAGCTTTCTTT	CASNIPGTGTKDTEAFF
TRBV25-1	15	TRBJ1-2	-	-	TGTGCCAGCAGTGAATCGGTGACAGGCAGTTATGGCTACACCTTC	CASSESVTGSYGYTF
TRBV7-6	16	TRBJ2-1	TRBD1	-	TGTGCCAGCAGCATCCCCGGGACAGGGACCTACAATGAGCAGTTCTTC	CASSIPGTGTYNEQFF
TRBV19	15	TRBJ1-2	TRBD1	-	TGTGCCAGTAGTATCCCGCAGGGGGCTAACTATGGCTACACCTTC	CASSIPQGANYGYTF
TRBV29-1	12	TRBJ1-1	-	-	TGCAGCGCTCGCCAGGGATGGACTGAAGCTTTCTTT	CSARQGWTEAFF